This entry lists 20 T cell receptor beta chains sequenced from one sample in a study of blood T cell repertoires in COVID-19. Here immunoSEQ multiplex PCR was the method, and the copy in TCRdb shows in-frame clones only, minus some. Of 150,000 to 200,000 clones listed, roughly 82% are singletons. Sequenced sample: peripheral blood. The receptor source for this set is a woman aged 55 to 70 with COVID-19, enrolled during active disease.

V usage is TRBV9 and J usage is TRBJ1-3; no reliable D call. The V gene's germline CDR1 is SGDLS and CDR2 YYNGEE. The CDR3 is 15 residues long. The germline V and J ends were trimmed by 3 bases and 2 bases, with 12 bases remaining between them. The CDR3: CASSAGLPTGNTIYF. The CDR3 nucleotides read TGTGCCAGCAGCGCCGGACTCCCTACTGGAAACACCATATATTTT.

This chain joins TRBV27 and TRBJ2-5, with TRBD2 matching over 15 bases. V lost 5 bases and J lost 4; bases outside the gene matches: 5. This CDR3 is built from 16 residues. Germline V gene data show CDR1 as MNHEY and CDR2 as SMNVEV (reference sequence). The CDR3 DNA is TGTGCCAGCAGTCGGACTAGCGGGGGGGTGGGAGAGACCCAGTACTTC. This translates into CASSRTSGGVGETQYF.

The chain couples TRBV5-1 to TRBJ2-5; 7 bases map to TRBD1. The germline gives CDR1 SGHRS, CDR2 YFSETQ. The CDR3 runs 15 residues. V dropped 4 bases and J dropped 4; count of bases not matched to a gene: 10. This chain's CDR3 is CASSHNRGGSETQYF. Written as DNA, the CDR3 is TGCGCCAGCAGCCATAACAGGGGTGGGTCAGAGACCCAGTACTTC.

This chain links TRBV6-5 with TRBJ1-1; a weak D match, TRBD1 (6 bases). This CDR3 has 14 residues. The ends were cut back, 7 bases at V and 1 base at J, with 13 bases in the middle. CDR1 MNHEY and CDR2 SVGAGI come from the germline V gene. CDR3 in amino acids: CASILKGGNTEAFF. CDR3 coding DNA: TGTGCCAGCATTCTAAAAGGGGGGAACACTGAAGCTTTCTTT.

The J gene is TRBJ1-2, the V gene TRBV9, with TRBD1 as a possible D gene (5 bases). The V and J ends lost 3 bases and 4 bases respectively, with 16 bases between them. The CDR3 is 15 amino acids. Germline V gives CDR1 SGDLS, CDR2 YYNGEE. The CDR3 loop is CASSAASGTLYGYTF. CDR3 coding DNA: TGTGCCAGCAGCGCCGCATCCGGGACTCTCTATGGCTACACCTTC.

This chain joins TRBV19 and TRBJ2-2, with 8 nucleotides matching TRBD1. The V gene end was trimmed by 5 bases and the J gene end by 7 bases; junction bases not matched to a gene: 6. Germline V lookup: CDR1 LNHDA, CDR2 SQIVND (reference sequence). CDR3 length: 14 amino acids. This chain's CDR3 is CASSLRQGNGELFF. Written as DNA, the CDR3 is TGTGCCAGTAGTCTCCGACAGGGGAACGGGGAGCTGTTTTTT.

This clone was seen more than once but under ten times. Written as DNA, the CDR3 is TGCGCCAGCAGCCAAGTTTTCTCCAGCGGGAGTAAAGATACGCAGTATTTT. Translation gives CASSQVFSSGSKDTQYF. The chain has TRBV4-1 and TRBJ2-3; TRBD2 agrees at 8 bases. Losses at the gene ends were 1 base for V and 5 bases for J; bases not matched to a gene: 11. Germline V gene data show CDR1 as MGHRA and CDR2 as YSYEKL. The CDR3 contains 17 residues.

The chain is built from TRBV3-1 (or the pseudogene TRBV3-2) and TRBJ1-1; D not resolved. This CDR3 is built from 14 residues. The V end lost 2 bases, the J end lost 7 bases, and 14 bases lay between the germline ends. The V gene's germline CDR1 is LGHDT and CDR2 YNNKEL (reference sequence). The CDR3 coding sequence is TGTGCCAGCAGCCAAAGCGTCGCGGCGAATGAAGCTTTCTTT. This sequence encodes CASSQSVAANEAFF.

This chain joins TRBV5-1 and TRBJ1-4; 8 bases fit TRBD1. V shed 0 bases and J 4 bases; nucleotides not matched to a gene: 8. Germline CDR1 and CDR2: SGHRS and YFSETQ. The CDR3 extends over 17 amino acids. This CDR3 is CASSLASGGMGNEKLFF. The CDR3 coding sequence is TGCGCCAGCAGCTTGGCTTCAGGGGGCATGGGTAATGAAAAACTGTTTTTT.

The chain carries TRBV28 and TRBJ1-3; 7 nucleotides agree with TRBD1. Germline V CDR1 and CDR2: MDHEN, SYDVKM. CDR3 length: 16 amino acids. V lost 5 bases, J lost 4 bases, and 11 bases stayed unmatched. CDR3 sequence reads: CASSTHEGALGNTIYF. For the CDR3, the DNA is TGTGCCAGCAGTACACACGAGGGGGCTCTGGGAAACACCATATATTTT.

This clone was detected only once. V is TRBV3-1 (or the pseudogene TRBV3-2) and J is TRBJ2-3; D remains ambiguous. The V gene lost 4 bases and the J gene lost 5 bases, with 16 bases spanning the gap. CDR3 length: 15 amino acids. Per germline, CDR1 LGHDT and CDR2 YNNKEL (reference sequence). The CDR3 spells CASSLNPTKLDTQYF. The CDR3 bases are TGTGCCAGCAGCCTGAATCCAACTAAGTTAGATACGCAGTATTTT.

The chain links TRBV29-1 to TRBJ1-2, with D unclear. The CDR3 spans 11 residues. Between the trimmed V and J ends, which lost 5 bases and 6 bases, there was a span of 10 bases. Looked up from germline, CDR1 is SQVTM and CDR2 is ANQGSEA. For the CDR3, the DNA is TGCAGCGTTCCCCTGGGCCATGGCTACACCTTC. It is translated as CSVPLGHGYTF.

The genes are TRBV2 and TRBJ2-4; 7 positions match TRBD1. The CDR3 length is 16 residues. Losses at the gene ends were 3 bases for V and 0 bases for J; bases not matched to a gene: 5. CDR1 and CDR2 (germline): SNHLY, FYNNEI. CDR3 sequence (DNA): TGTGCCAGCAGTGAGAAACAGGGGCTAGCCAAAAACATTCAGTACTTC. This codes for CASSEKQGLAKNIQYF.

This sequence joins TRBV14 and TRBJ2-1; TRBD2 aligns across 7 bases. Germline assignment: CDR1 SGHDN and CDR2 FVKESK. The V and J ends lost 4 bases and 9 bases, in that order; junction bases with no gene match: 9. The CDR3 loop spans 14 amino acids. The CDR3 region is CASSLGLAVAEQFF. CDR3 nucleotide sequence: TGTGCCAGCAGCCTAGGGCTAGCGGTAGCTGAGCAGTTCTTC.

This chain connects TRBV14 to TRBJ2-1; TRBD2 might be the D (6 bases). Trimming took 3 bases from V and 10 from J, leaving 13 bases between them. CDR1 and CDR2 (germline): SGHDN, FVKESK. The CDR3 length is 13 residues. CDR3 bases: TGTGCCAGCAGCCAGATCGCGGGGCAGGAGCAGTTCTTC. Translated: CASSQIAGQEQFF.

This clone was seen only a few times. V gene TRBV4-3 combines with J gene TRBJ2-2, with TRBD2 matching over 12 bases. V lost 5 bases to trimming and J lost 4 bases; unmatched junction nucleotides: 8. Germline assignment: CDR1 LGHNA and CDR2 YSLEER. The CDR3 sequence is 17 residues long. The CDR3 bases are TGCGCCAGCAGCAAGGGACTAGCGGGTGATAGCACCGGGGAGCTGTTTTTT. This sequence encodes CASSKGLAGDSTGELFF.

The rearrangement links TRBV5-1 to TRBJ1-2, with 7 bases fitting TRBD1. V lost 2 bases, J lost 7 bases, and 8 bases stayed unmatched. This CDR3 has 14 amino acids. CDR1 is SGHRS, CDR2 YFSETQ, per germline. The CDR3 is CASSFGTARSGYTF. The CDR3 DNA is TGCGCCAGCAGCTTCGGGACAGCGCGGAGTGGCTACACCTTC.

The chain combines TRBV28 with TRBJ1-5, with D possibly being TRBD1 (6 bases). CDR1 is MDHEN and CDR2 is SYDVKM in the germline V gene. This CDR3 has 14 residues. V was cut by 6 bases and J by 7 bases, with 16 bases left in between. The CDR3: CASSVGGAWQPQHF. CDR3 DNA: TGTGCCAGCAGCGTTGGGGGGGCTTGGCAGCCCCAGCATTTT.

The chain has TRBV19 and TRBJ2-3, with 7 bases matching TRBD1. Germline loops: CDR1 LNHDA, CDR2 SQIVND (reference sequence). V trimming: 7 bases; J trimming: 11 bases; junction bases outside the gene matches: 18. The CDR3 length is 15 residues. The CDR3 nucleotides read TGTGCCAGTACCAAGGTAGGGGGCAACGCCCGAGTGCAGTATTTT. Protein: CASTKVGGNARVQYF. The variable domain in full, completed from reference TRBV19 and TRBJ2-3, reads DGGITQSPKYLFRKEGQNVTLSCEQNLNHDAMYWYRQDPGQGLRLIYYSQIVNDFQKGDIAEGYSVSREKKESFPLTVTSAQKNPTAFYLCASTKVGGNARVQYFGPGTRLTVL.

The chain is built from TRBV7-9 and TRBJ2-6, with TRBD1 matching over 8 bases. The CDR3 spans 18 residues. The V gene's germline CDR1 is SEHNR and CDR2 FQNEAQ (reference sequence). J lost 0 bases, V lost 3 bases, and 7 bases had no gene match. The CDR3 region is CASSFYGTGASGANVLTF. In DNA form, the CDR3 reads TGTGCCAGCAGCTTTTACGGGACAGGAGCCTCTGGGGCCAACGTCCTGACTTTC.